The rows below give T cell receptor beta chains drawn from one sample of a study of shared clonotypes between healthy human individuals. The table came from immunoSEQ multiplex PCR; TCRdb's copy has only in-frame clones and leaves some out. The sample has about 1 million clones, around 75% seen once. Material for sequencing was memory CD4+ T cells sorted from blood. The origin of the receptors is a man between 18 and 35 years old in good health. Each CDR3 is given with its conserved first and last residue. The D gene is left open where the match is weak. Clone size is stated in some rows and not others, as once, few, many or a class when expanded.

clone_size j_call d_call v_call cdr3_nt cdr3_aa
- TRBJ1-4 - TRBV27 TGTGCCAGCAGTGAAAGGGGTGGGCCTAATGAAAAACTGTTTTTT CASSERGGPNEKLFF
few TRBJ2-2 TRBD2 TRBV19 TGTGCCAGTAGTCCCGTAGCGGGAACCGGGGAGCTGTTTTTT CASSPVAGTGELFF
few TRBJ2-2 - TRBV7-2 TGTGCCAGCAGCACCCGCACAGCGGGGAACACCGGGGAGCTGTTTTTT CASSTRTAGNTGELFF
- TRBJ1-4 - TRBV5-1 TGCGCCAGCAGCTTCGAGGGAATTAATGAAAAACTGTTTTTT CASSFEGINEKLFF
- TRBJ2-2 - TRBV9 TGTGCCAGCAGCGTAAGGGCAGGTTGCACCGGGGAGCTGTTTTTT CASSVRAGCTGELFF
- TRBJ2-1 TRBD2 TRBV30 TGTGCCTGGAGTCCCCTGGGGATGGGGGGGATAGGGGAGCAGTTCTTC CAWSPLGMGGIGEQFF
- TRBJ1-5 - TRBV5-6 TGTGCCAGCAGCTTGGGGGCAGGACGGAGCAATCAGCCCCAGCATTTT CASSLGAGRSNQPQHF
once TRBJ2-7 TRBD2 TRBV7-8 TGTGCCAGCAGCACTTTAGCGGGGGGCTCCTACGAGCAGTACTTC CASSTLAGGSYEQYF
- TRBJ1-5 - TRBV28 TGTGCCAGCAGTTTGGGGCAATGGAATCAGCCCCAGCATTTT CASSLGQWNQPQHF
- TRBJ1-2 - TRBV13 TGTGCCAGCAGCTCCCGTCGTACGGACCACTATGGCTACACCTTC CASSSRRTDHYGYTF
few TRBJ1-6 - TRBV10-2 TGCGCCAGCGGTCGTTTGGGGGAGAATTCACCCCTCCACTTT CASGRLGENSPLHF
- TRBJ1-1 - TRBV21-1 TGTGCCAGCAGCAAAGGGACCAACACTGAAGCTTTCTTT CASSKGTNTEAFF
- TRBJ2-1 TRBD2 TRBV9 TGTGCCAGCAGCGCTAGCGGGGGGGCTATAAATGAGCAGTTCTTC CASSASGGAINEQFF
few TRBJ2-7 TRBD1 TRBV6-5 TGTGCCAGCAGTTACGGGACAGGGAGCTCCTACGAGCAGTACTTC CASSYGTGSSYEQYF
- TRBJ2-6 - TRBV2 TGTGCCAGCAGGCCTGGGGCCAACGTCCTGACTTTC CASRPGANVLTF
- TRBJ2-3 - TRBV7-3 TGTGCCAGCAGTGCCGGCGCGGGGAACACATATACGCAGTATTTT CASSAGAGNTYTQYF
once TRBJ2-3 - TRBV5-4 TGTGCCAGCGCTCGAGCGGGTCGCACAGATACGCAGTATTTT CASARAGRTDTQYF
- TRBJ1-5 - TRBV2 TGTGCCAGCAGTGAAAACATTCAGCCCCAGCATTTT CASSENIQPQHF
- TRBJ2-5 TRBD1 TRBV7-7 TGTGCTAGCAGCCAAGGGACAGTCCAAGAGACCCAGTACTTC CASSQGTVQETQYF
- TRBJ2-5 - TRBV2 TGTGCCAGCAGTGGGGGGGTGCTCGCCCAGTACTTC CASSGGVLAQYF
- TRBJ2-2 - TRBV5-1 TGCGCCAGCAGCTTGGGGGGAGTCACCGGGGAGCTGTTTTTT CASSLGGVTGELFF
- TRBJ1-4 - TRBV21-1 TGTGCCAGCAGCCGACACAGGGAGAGTAATGAAAAACTGTTTTTT CASSRHRESNEKLFF
- TRBJ2-3 TRBD2 TRBV6-5 TGTGCCAGCCGATCGCCGGGACTAGCGGAAGATACGCAGTATTTT CASRSPGLAEDTQYF
- TRBJ1-2 - TRBV11-2 TGTGCCAGCAGCTTAGATGGACTACCTATGGATGGCTACACCTTC CASSLDGLPMDGYTF
- TRBJ2-7 TRBD2 TRBV2 TGTGCCAGCACCACGGGGGGGACCAACGAGCAGTACTTC CASTTGGTNEQYF
- TRBJ1-2 - TRBV6-5 TGTGCCAGCAGTTACGGACAAGGCGGCTACACCTTC CASSYGQGGYTF
- TRBJ1-2 - TRBV12-5 TGTGCTAGTGGTTTGACAGGGTATGGCTACACCTTC CASGLTGYGYTF
- TRBJ1-2 TRBD1 TRBV10-3 TGTGCCATCAGTGACAGGGGGCAAGATGGCTACACCTTC CAISDRGQDGYTF